This TCR beta chain was recorded in a study of T cells in Graves' hyperthyroidism and ophthalmopathy. Researchers took RNA transcripts and amplified the TCR beta CDR3 regions from them. HTBI primers drove first-round RT-PCR of the TCR CDR3. TCRdb fed the multiplex PCR reads into MiXCR, producing one record per CDR3 protein. In the table there are roughly 380,000 distinct CDR3 sequences, more than 11% of which are singletons. This clonotype was found many times. V was pared by 7 bases and J by 1 base, with 14 bases between. The CDR3 sequence is 15 residues long. Germline V CDR1 and CDR2: SGHRS, YFSETQ. Sequencing was performed on blood. The chain employs TRBV5-1 and TRBJ2-2; D is perhaps TRBD2 (5 bases). This TCR was recovered from a woman in her sixties with Graves' hyperthyroidism. CDR3 protein: CASGGPSGNTGELFF. CDR3 DNA sequence: TGCGCCAGCGGCGGCCCCAGCGGGAACACCGGGGAGCTGTTTTTT.